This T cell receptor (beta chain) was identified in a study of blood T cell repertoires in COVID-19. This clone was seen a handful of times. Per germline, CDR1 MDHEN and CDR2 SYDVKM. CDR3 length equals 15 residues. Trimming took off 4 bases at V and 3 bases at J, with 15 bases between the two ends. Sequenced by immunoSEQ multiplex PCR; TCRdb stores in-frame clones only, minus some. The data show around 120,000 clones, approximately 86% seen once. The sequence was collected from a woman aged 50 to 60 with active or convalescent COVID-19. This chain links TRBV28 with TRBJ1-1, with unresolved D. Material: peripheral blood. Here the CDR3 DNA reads TGTGCCAGCAGTTCCCCTCGCGGGAGTGACACTGAAGCTTTCTTT. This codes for CASSSPRGSDTEAFF.